The text below deals with one T cell receptor beta chain. The CDR3 is made up of 17 amino acids. The V end lost 7 bases, the J end lost 3 bases, and 22 bases lay between the germline ends. Germline V gives CDR1 WSHSY, CDR2 SAAADI. The record originates from a study of cytomegalovirus exposure and HLA in healthy donors. Repertoires were generated with immunoSEQ multiplex PCR, while TCRdb's copy carries only in-frame clones and drops some. The sample lists roughly 68,000 clones, about 89% occurring once. The origin of this receptor is a young woman in good health and CMV-seronegative. This chain joins TRBV10-2 and TRBJ1-3; D perhaps matches TRBD1 (6 bases). The sample taken for sequencing was PBMCs. Here the CDR3 reads CASTPFFGGLGGNTIYF. DNA for the CDR3: TGCGCCAGCACACCGTTTTTCGGGGGGCTGGGTGGAAACACCATATATTTT.